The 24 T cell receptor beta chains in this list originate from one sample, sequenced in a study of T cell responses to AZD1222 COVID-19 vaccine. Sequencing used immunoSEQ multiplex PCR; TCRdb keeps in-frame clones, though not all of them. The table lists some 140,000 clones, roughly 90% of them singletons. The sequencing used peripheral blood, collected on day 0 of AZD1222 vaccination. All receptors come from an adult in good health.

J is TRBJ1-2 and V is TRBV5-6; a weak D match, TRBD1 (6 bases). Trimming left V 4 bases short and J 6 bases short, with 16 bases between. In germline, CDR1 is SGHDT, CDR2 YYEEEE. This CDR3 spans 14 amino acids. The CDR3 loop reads CASSRGGTRDGYTF. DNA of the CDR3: TGTGCCAGCAGCCGAGGGGGGACCCGGGATGGCTACACCTTC.

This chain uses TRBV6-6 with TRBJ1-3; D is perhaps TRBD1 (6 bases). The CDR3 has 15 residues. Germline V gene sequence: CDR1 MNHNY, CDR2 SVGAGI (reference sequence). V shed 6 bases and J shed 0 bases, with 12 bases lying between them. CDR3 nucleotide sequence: TGTGCCAGCAGCGGAACAGGGACCTCTGGAAACACCATATATTTT. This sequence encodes CASSGTGTSGNTIYF.

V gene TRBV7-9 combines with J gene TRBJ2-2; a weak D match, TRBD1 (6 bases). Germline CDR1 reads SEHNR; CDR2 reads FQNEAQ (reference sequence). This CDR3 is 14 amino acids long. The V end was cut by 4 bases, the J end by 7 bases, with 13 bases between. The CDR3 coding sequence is TGTGCCAGCAGCTCAATTCAGGGGAGCGGGGAGCTGTTTTTT. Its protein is CASSSIQGSGELFF. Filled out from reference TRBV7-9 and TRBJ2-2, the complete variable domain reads DTGVSQNPRHKITKRGQNVTFRCDPISEHNRLYWYRQTLGQGPEFLTYFQNEAQLEKSRLLSDRFSAERPKGSFSTLEIQRTEQGDSAMYLCASSSIQGSGELFFGEGSRLTVL.

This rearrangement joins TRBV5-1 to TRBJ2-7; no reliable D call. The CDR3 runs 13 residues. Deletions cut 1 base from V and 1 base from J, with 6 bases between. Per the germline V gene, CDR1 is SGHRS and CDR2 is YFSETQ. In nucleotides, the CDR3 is TGCGCCAGCAGCTTGTCTACTTCCTACGAGCAGTACTTC. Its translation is CASSLSTSYEQYF.

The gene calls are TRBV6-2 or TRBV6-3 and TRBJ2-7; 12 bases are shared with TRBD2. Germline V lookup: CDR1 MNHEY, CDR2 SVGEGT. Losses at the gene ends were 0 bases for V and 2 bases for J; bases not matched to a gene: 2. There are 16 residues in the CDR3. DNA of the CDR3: TGTGCCAGCAGTTACTCTGGGACTAGCGGGCCCTACGAGCAGTACTTC. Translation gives CASSYSGTSGPYEQYF.

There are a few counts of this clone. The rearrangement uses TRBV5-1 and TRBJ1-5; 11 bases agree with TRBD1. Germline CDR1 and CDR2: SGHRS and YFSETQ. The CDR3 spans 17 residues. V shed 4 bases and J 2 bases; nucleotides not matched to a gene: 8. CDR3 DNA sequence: TGCGCCAGCAGCCCCGGACAGGGGGCGGGCGGCAATCAGCCCCAGCATTTT. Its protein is CASSPGQGAGGNQPQHF.

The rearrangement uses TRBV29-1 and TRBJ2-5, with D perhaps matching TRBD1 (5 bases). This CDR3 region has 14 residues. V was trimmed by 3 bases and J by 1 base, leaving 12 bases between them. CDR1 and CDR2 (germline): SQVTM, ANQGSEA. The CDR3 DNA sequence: TGCAGCGTTGATTCAGGGTCGTTCCAAGAGACCCAGTACTTC. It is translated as CSVDSGSFQETQYF.

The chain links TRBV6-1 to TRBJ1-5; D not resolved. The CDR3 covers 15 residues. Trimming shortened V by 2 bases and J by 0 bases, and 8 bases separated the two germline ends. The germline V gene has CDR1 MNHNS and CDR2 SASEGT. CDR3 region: CASSERAVSNQPQHF. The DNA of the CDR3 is TGTGCCAGCAGTGAAAGGGCAGTTAGCAATCAGCCCCAGCATTTT.

CDR3 loop: CSVGPGVETQYF. The CDR3 DNA follows: TGCAGCGTTGGTCCGGGAGTGGAGACCCAGTACTTC. This sequence joins TRBV29-1 and TRBJ2-5, with D possibly TRBD2 on 6 matching bases. The V gene lost 4 bases and the J gene lost 5 bases, with 11 bases spanning the gap. Germline assignment: CDR1 SQVTM and CDR2 ANQGSEA. The CDR3 loop spans 12 amino acids.

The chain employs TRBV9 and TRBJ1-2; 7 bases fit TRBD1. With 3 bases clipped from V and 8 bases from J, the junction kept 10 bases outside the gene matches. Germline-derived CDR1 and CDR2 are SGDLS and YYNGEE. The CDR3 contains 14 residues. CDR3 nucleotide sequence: TGTGCCAGCAGCGCCACAGGGGTGGCTAGGGGCTACACCTTC. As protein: CASSATGVARGYTF.

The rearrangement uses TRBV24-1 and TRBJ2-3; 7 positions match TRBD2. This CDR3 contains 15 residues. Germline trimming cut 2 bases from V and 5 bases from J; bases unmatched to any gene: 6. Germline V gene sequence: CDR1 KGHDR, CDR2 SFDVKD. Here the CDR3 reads CATSDSGTIKDTQYF. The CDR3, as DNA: TGTGCCACCAGTGATTCCGGGACTATAAAAGATACGCAGTATTTT.

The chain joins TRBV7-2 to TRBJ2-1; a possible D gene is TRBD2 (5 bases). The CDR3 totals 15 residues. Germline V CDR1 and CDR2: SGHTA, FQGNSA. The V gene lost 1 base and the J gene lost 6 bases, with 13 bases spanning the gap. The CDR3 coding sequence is TGTGCCAGCAGCTTAGGAACGGGGAGTTTCAATGAGCAGTTCTTC. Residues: CASSLGTGSFNEQFF.

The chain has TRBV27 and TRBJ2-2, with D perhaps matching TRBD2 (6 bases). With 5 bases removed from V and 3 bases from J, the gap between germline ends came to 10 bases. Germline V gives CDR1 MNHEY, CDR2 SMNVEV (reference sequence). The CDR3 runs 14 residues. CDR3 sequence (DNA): TGTGCCAGCAGTGTAGCGGATCACACCGGGGAGCTGTTTTTT. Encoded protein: CASSVADHTGELFF.

CDR3 protein: CASSQENYQSSYNEQFF. For the CDR3, the DNA is TGCGCCAGCAGCCAAGAAAACTACCAAAGCTCCTACAATGAGCAGTTCTTC. This chain joins TRBV4-3 and TRBJ2-1; D uncertain. Between the trimmed V and J ends, which lost 0 bases and 0 bases, there was a span of 12 bases. The germline CDR1 and CDR2 sequences are LGHNA and YSLEER. The CDR3 loop spans 17 amino acids.

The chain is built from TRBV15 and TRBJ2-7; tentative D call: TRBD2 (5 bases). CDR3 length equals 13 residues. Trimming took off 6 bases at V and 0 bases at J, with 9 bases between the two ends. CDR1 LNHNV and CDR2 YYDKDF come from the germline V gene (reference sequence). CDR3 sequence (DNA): TGTGCCACCAGGAGCGGCACCTCCTACGAGCAGTACTTC. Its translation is CATRSGTSYEQYF.

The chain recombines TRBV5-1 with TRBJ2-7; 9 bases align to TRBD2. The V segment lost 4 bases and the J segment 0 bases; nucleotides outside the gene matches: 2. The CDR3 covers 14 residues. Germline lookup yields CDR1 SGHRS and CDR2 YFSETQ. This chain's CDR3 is CASSQTSGSYEQYF. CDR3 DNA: TGCGCCAGCAGCCAGACTAGCGGCTCCTACGAGCAGTACTTC.

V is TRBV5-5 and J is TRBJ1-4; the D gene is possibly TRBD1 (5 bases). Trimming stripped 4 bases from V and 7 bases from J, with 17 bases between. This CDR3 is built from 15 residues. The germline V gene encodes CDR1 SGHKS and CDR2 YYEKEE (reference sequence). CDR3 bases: TGTGCCAGCAGCACCCCCGGGACGCTGGTTGAAAAACTGTTTTTT. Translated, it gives CASSTPGTLVEKLFF.

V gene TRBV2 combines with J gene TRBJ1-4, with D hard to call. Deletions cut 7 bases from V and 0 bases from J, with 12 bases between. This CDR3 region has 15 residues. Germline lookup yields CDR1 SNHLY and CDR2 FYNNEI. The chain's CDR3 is CASMRLTATNEKLFF. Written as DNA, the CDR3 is TGTGCCAGCATGCGGCTTACTGCAACTAATGAAAAACTGTTTTTT.

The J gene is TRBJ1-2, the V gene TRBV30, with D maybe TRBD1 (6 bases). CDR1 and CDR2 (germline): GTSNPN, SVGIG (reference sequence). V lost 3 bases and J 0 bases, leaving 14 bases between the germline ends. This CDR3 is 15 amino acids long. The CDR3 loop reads CAWRVGGAANYGYTF. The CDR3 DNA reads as TGTGCCTGGAGGGTCGGGGGGGCTGCTAACTATGGCTACACCTTC.

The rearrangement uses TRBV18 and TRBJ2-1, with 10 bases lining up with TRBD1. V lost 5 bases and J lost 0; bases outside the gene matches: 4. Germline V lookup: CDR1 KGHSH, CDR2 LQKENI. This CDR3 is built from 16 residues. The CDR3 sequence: CASSRDRGNSYNEQFF. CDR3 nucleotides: TGTGCCAGCTCAAGGGACAGGGGAAACTCCTACAATGAGCAGTTCTTC.

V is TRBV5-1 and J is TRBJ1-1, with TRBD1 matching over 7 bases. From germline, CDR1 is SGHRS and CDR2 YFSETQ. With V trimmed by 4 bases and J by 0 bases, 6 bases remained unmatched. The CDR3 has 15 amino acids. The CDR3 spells CASSGRDSLNTEAFF. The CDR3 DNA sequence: TGCGCCAGCAGCGGCCGGGACAGTCTGAACACTGAAGCTTTCTTT.

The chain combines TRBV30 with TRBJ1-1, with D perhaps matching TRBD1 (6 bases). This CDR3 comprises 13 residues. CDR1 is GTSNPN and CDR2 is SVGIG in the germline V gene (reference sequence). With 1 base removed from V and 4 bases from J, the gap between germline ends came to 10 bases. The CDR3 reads CAWSEGGGTEAFF. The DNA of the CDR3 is TGTGCCTGGAGTGAGGGGGGGGGCACTGAAGCTTTCTTT.

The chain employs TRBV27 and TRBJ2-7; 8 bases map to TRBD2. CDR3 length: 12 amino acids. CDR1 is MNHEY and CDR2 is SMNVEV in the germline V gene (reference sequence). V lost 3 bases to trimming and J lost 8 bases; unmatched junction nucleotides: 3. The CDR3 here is CASSFGGGQQYF. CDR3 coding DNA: TGTGCCAGCAGTTTCGGGGGGGGGCAGCAGTACTTC.

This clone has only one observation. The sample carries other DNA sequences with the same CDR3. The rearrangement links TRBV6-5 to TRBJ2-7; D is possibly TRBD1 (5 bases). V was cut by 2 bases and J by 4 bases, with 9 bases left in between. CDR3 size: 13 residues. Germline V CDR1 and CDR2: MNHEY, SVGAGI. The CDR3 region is CASSYRQGYEQYF. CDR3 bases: TGTGCCAGCAGTTACCGGCAGGGTTACGAGCAGTACTTC.